One sample yielded the 10 T cell receptor beta chains listed below, sequenced in a study of cytomegalovirus exposure and HLA in healthy donors. This PCR relied on a set of 60 Vbeta primers and 13 Jbeta primers. Here immunoSEQ multiplex PCR was the method, and the copy in TCRdb shows in-frame clones only, minus some. The table lists 190,000 or so clones, around 83% of them singletons. The specimen sequenced was PBMCs. All receptors come from a man in his fifties or sixties in good health and CMV-seronegative.

This chain links TRBV7-9 with TRBJ2-5; 11 bases are a match to TRBD1. Germline V gene lookup returns CDR1 SEHNR and CDR2 FQNEAQ (reference sequence). The trim removed 5 bases at V and 4 bases at J, leaving 12 bases unmatched. The CDR3 loop spans 17 amino acids. CDR3 DNA sequence: TGTGCCAGCAGCCCTCGTGGGACAGGGGGGATTTTAGAGACCCAGTACTTC. Encoded protein: CASSPRGTGGILETQYF.

The rearrangement links TRBV5-1 to TRBJ1-1; tentative D call: TRBD1 (6 bases). The CDR3 is 17 amino acids. Between the trimmed V and J ends, which lost 0 bases and 0 bases, there was a span of 15 bases. From germline, CDR1 is SGHRS and CDR2 YFSETQ. The CDR3 region has the DNA TGCGCCAGCAGCTTGGTAGGGGGGAGGGTGATGAACACTGAAGCTTTCTTT. It codes for CASSLVGGRVMNTEAFF.

The chain joins TRBV6-1 to TRBJ2-7, with a possible D match to TRBD2 (6 bases). The CDR3 loop spans 14 amino acids. Trimming removed 8 bases at V and 5 bases at J, with 19 bases between. Germline CDR1 MNHNS, CDR2 SASEGT. The CDR3 reads CASFPAGSFHEQYF. The CDR3 nucleotides are TGTGCCAGCTTCCCAGCGGGCTCTTTTCACGAGCAGTACTTC.

The CDR3 loop is CASSFRQGDVYEQYF. The CDR3 DNA reads as TGTGCCAGTAGTTTCCGACAGGGAGACGTCTACGAGCAGTACTTC. The chain employs TRBV19 and TRBJ2-5; 7 bases map to TRBD1. The end of the DNA aligns better with TRBJ2-7, so the J call may be wrong. Germline CDR1 is LNHDA and CDR2 is SQIVND (reference sequence). The CDR3 runs to 15 residues.

The V gene is TRBV28, the J gene TRBJ2-6; 9 bases match TRBD1. Germline V gene data show CDR1 as MDHEN and CDR2 as SYDVKM. V dropped 2 bases and J dropped 0; count of bases not matched to a gene: 5. The CDR3 covers 18 residues. CDR3 sequence reads: CASSLLGTGPSGANVLTF. CDR3 sequence (DNA): TGTGCCAGCAGTTTACTGGGGACAGGGCCCTCTGGGGCCAACGTCCTGACTTTC.

The chain combines TRBV30 with TRBJ1-6; D is undetermined. Germline V lookup: CDR1 GTSNPN, CDR2 SVGIG (reference sequence). This CDR3 is built from 12 residues. V was cut by 4 bases and J by 9 bases, with 10 bases left in between. CDR3 residues: CAWMSGSSPLHF. The CDR3 DNA is TGTGCCTGGATGTCGGGGAGTTCACCCCTCCACTTT.

The V gene is TRBV5-8, the J gene TRBJ1-6, with D perhaps matching TRBD1 (5 bases). V dropped 2 bases and J dropped 10 bases, with 13 bases sitting between them. The CDR3 runs 14 residues. In germline, CDR1 is SGHTS, CDR2 YDEGEE. The CDR3 sequence is CASSFAGPRSPLHF. DNA of the CDR3: TGTGCCAGCAGCTTTGCGGGACCTCGGTCACCCCTCCACTTT.

The rearrangement joins TRBV5-1 to TRBJ1-3; no reliable D call. The germline V gene encodes CDR1 SGHRS and CDR2 YFSETQ. Trimming took 7 bases from V and 0 from J, leaving 11 bases between them. The CDR3 totals 14 residues. The CDR3 region is CASSRESSGNTIYF. The CDR3 nucleotides are TGCGCCAGCTCCCGGGAGAGCTCTGGAAACACCATATATTTT.

The chain links TRBV6-5 to TRBJ2-7, with TRBD2 as a possible D gene (6 bases). The CDR3 is 15 amino acids. Trimming left V 4 bases short and J 4 bases short, with 17 bases between. Germline-derived CDR1 and CDR2 are MNHEY and SVGAGI. The CDR3 DNA is TGTGCCAGCAGTTCCGGGACTCGAAGGCTTTACGAGCAGTACTTC. Amino acid sequence: CASSSGTRRLYEQYF.

The rearrangement links TRBV5-4 to TRBJ1-2, with 7 bases identical to TRBD1. The CDR3 loop spans 15 amino acids. Germline V CDR1 and CDR2: SGHNT, YYREEE (reference sequence). J gave up 8 bases and V 4 bases, and 14 bases lay outside the gene matches. CDR3: CASSGEARDRWGYTF. CDR3 nucleotide sequence: TGTGCCAGCAGCGGAGAGGCCCGGGACAGATGGGGCTACACCTTC.